A single sample gave rise to the 6 T cell receptor beta chains below, sequenced in a study of cytomegalovirus exposure and HLA in healthy donors. TCRdb's copy holds only in-frame clones and misses some; the assay was immunoSEQ multiplex PCR. The sample holds 100,000 to 150,000 clones, nearly 90% seen once. Input material: PBMCs. These receptors all come from a woman between 18 and 30 years old in good health and CMV-seronegative.

The chain has TRBV6-5 and TRBJ2-7, with D maybe TRBD1 (5 bases). This CDR3 region has 13 residues. Deletions cut 7 bases from V and 1 base from J, with 11 bases between. Germline values: CDR1 MNHEY, CDR2 SVGAGI. Here the CDR3 reads CASNKGASYEQYF. The CDR3 nucleotides read TGTGCCAGCAACAAAGGGGCTTCCTACGAGCAGTACTTC.

This rearrangement joins TRBV30 to TRBJ1-4, with D possibly TRBD1 on 5 matching bases. The CDR3 runs 12 residues. Trimming cost V 8 bases and J 3 bases, with 10 bases left between them. CDR1 and CDR2 from the germline V gene are GTSNPN and SVGIG (reference sequence). The CDR3 DNA is TGTGCCGGACAAATGCCTAATGAAAAACTGTTTTTT. Amino acid sequence: CAGQMPNEKLFF.

This sequence joins TRBV28 and TRBJ1-1, with a weak D call TRBD1 (5 bases). Between the trimmed V and J ends, which lost 5 bases and 2 bases, there was a span of 12 bases. Germline lookup yields CDR1 MDHEN and CDR2 SYDVKM. The CDR3 consists of 14 residues. The CDR3 DNA is TGTGCCAGCAGTATTGACAGTGGTAACACTGAAGCTTTCTTT. Amino acids: CASSIDSGNTEAFF.

The chain employs TRBV9 and TRBJ1-5; D is unresolved. Germline CDR1 reads SGDLS; CDR2 reads YYNGEE. The V end was cut by 3 bases, the J end by 7 bases, with 11 bases between. The CDR3 runs to 13 residues. Here the CDR3 reads CASSGIGGQPQHF. The DNA of the CDR3 is TGTGCCAGCAGCGGAATAGGAGGCCAGCCCCAGCATTTT.

V gene TRBV6-5 combines with J gene TRBJ1-1, with D tentatively TRBD1 (6 bases). The CDR3 has 14 residues. Germline V gene data show CDR1 as MNHEY and CDR2 as SVGAGI. Trimming pared 2 bases from V and 2 bases from J, leaving 9 bases between. The chain's CDR3 is CASSYGGPNTEAFF. CDR3 bases: TGTGCCAGCAGTTACGGGGGCCCAAACACTGAAGCTTTCTTT.

This clone was seen only once. The chain combines TRBV2 with TRBJ2-5, with D perhaps matching TRBD1 (6 bases). CDR1 and CDR2 (germline): SNHLY, FYNNEI. V was clipped by 6 bases and J by 3 bases, with 14 bases between them. The CDR3 runs to 14 residues. The DNA for the CDR3 is TGTGCCAGCAGGTATTCACAGGGAAAAGAGACCCAGTACTTC. Translated, it gives CASRYSQGKETQYF.